These 7 T cell receptor beta chains share one sample of origin, sequenced in a study of blood T cells in healthy people across ages. Primers used in a second PCR of about 7 to 11 cycles were a sample-barcoded 5' primer and a J-beta primer mix. TCRdb reprocessed the 5' RACE reads with MiXCR, giving one entry per CDR3 protein. The table lists some 940,000 distinct CDR3 sequences, about 29% of them singletons. The sample was also linked to a second study, of T cells of mothers and their children.

The sample comprised blood. The source is a woman in her forties in good health.

Turning to this clonotype: Just one base apart from a much larger clone, this may be a read error. This chain connects TRBV20-1 to TRBJ2-3; D not certain. The CDR3 covers 12 residues. V dropped 8 bases and J dropped 4 bases, with 13 bases sitting between them. CDR1 is DFQATT, CDR2 SNEGSKA, per germline (reference sequence). CDR3 in amino acids: CSQDNDADTQYF. The CDR3 DNA reads TGCAGTCAAGACAATGACGCAGATACGCAGTATTTT.

This sequence joins TRBV18 and TRBJ1-5; maybe TRBD1 (6 bases). The germline gives CDR1 KGHSH, CDR2 LQKENI. This CDR3 contains 16 residues. The V gene lost 3 bases and the J gene lost 0 bases, with 12 bases spanning the gap. This CDR3 reads CASSPSTGHSNQPQHF. The CDR3 DNA follows: TGTGCCAGCTCACCGTCGACAGGTCATAGCAATCAGCCCCAGCATTTT.

About this clonotype: A much larger clone sits a single nucleotide away, making a read error possible. The rearrangement uses TRBV15 and TRBJ1-4; a weak D match, TRBD1 (6 bases). CDR1 and CDR2 (germline): LNHNV, YYDKDF (reference sequence). CDR3 length: 17 residues. Written as DNA, the CDR3 is TGTGCCACCAGCAGTAGGACAGCAGGTCCAACTAATGAAAAACGGTTTTTT. Its protein is CATSSRTAGPTNEKRFF. The full variable domain, in which reference TRBV15 and TRBJ1-4 provide the parts outside the CDR3, is DAMVIQNPRYQVTQFGKPVTLSCSQTLNHNVMYWYQQKSSQAPKLLFHYYDKDFNNEADTPDNFQSRRPNTSFCFLDIRSPGLGDTAMYLCATSSRTAGPTNEKRFFGSGTQLSVL.

The chain joins TRBV7-9 to TRBJ1-5, with unresolved D. The CDR3 runs 12 residues. Germline-derived CDR1 and CDR2 are SEHNR and FQNEAQ (reference sequence). V gave up 5 bases and J gave up 11 bases, with 13 bases separating them. The CDR3 sequence is CASSENAGAQHF. The CDR3 region has the DNA TGTGCCAGCAGCGAAAACGCGGGAGCCCAGCATTTT.

This clonotype came up a few times. This sequence joins TRBV7-2 and TRBJ1-6; the D is unclear. Trimming stripped 4 bases from V and 1 base from J, with 14 bases between. The germline gives CDR1 SGHTA, CDR2 FQGNSA. This CDR3 comprises 17 residues. CDR3 coding DNA: TGTGCCAGCAGCTCCGGATTCGGCAGTTCCTATAATTCACCCCTCCACTTT. Amino acids: CASSSGFGSSYNSPLHF.

Regarding this clonotype: A much larger clone differs from this one at a single base, so this may be a read error. This chain connects TRBV7-3 to TRBJ2-7, with no clear D. CDR3 length: 14 residues. CDR1 SGHTA and CDR2 FQGTGA come from the germline V gene. CDR3 nucleotide sequence: TGTGTCAGCAGCTTAACTCCAGGAGCCTACGAGCAGTACTTC. Amino acid sequence: CVSSLTPGAYEQYF.

The V and J genes are TRBV29-1 and TRBJ2-5; D is unclear. Trimming shortened V by 3 bases and J by 1 base, and 6 bases separated the two germline ends. The germline gives CDR1 SQVTM, CDR2 ANQGSEA. CDR3 length equals 12 residues. CDR3 loop: CSVDASQETQYF. The CDR3 nucleotides are TGCAGCGTTGACGCCAGCCAAGAGACCCAGTACTTC. Drawing the rest from reference TRBV29-1 and TRBJ2-5, the complete variable domain is SAVISQKPSRDICQRGTSLTIQCQVDSQVTMMFWYRQQPGQSLTLIATANQGSEATYESGFVIDKFPISRPNLTFSTLTVSNMSPEDSSIYLCSVDASQETQYFGPGTRLLVL.